The TCR beta chain described here comes from a study of identical twins. Points from the study as a whole: Sequences that were out-of-frame, alpha and twin-shared displayed an excess of low generation probability. Cross-sectional statistical analysis, not tracking of the same donors, underpinned the conclusions.

This clonotype has a handful of counts. Its antigen is unidentified. V was clipped by 4 bases and J by 5 bases, with 13 bases between them. The CDR3 length is 14 residues. The V gene's germline CDR1 is MNHNS and CDR2 SASEGT. Template switching (which added a universal primer site) was used, and cDNA carried unique molecular identifiers. Via MiXCR, TCRdb re-called the 5' RACE reads, giving one row per CDR3 protein. The repertoire consists of some 1,600,000 distinct CDR3 sequences, with around a third occurring once and the leading ten covering about 0.3%. The sequenced sample was cord blood. The TCR comes from a newborn girl in good health. The chain recombines TRBV6-1 with TRBJ2-3; weak D call: TRBD2 (6 bases). As DNA, the CDR3 is TGTGCCAGCAGTGCGGGACTCGGTATAGATACGCAGTATTTT. Translation gives CASSAGLGIDTQYF.